The clone carrying this T cell receptor beta chain was seen just once. This record comes from a study of blood T cell repertoires in COVID-19. Profiling relied on immunoSEQ multiplex PCR, and the TCRdb table lists in-frame clones only, not all of them. The table shows 200,000 to 250,000 clones, with 70% to 90% occurring only once. Germline CDR1 and CDR2: LGHNA and YNFKEQ. The CDR3 runs 14 residues. V lost 1 base to trimming and J lost 3 bases; unmatched junction nucleotides: 3. The sequence came from a man aged 25-45 years who had recovered from COVID-19. This sequence joins TRBV4-2 and TRBJ2-7; TRBD1 matches 7 bases. The specimen was peripheral blood. CDR3 region: CASSQGTGDYEQYF. The CDR3 region has the DNA TGTGCCAGCAGCCAAGGGACAGGAGACTACGAGCAGTACTTC.